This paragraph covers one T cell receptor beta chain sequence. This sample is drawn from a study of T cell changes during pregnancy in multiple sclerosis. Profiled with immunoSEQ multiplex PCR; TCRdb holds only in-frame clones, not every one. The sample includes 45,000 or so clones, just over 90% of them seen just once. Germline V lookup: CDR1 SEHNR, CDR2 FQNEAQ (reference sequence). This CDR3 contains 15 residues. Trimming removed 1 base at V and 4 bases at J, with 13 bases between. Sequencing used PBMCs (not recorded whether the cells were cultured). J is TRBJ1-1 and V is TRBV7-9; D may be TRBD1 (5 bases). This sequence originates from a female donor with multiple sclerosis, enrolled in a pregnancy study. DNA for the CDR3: TGTGCCAGCAGCTTAGATCTGGTTGGGGCCACTGAAGCTTTCTTT. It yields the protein CASSLDLVGATEAFF.